The T cell receptor beta chain under discussion was sequenced for a study of T cells after yellow fever vaccination. Study as a whole: Fractions of low cell number were prepared using SMART-Seq v4 Ultra Low Input.

Note on this clonotype: Its antigen is not identified.

Germline CDR1 is DFQATT and CDR2 is SNEGSKA (reference sequence). The CDR3 loop spans 13 amino acids. The V end was cut by 5 bases, the J end by 5 bases, with 16 bases between. MiXCR was run by TCRdb on the 5' RACE reads, yielding one entry per CDR3 protein. The sample records under 300,000 distinct CDR3 sequences, under 15% being singletons. Study-level results: Clonotype sharing between CD4 and CD8 compartments was small.

This chain uses TRBV20-1 with TRBJ2-7; maybe TRBD2 (7 bases). The origin of this receptor is a man aged 25-45 years who received the YFV17D yellow fever vaccine. Source: CD4+ T cells sorted from PBMCs, taken 45 days after the yellow fever booster vaccination. CDR3 DNA: TGCAGTGCTGAGGGGGGGCGGAGGAACGAGCAGTACTTC. Residues: CSAEGGRRNEQYF.